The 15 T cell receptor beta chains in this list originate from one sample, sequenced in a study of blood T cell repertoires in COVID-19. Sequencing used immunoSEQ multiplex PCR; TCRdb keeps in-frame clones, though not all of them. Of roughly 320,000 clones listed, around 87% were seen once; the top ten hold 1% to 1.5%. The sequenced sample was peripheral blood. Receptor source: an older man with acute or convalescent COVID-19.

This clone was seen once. CDR3 in amino acids: CATSKGTGYGYTF. The CDR3 DNA sequence: TGTGCCACCAGCAAGGGGACAGGCTATGGCTACACCTTC. The chain uses TRBV15 and TRBJ1-2, with TRBD1 matching over 8 bases. This CDR3 is built from 13 residues. In germline, CDR1 is LNHNV, CDR2 YYDKDF (reference sequence). V lost 4 bases and J lost 4; bases outside the gene matches: 2.

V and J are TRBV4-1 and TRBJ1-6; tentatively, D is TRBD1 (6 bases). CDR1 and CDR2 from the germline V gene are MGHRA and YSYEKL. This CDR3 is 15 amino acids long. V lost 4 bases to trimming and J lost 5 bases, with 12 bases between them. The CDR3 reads CASSRTGYNNSPLHF. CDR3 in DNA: TGCGCCAGCAGCCGAACAGGGTACAATAATTCACCCCTCCACTTT.

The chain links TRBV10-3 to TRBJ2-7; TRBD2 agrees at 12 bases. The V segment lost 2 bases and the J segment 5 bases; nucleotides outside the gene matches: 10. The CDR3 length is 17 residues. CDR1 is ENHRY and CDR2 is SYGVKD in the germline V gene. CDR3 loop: CAISERRGTSGFHEQYF. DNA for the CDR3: TGTGCCATCAGTGAGAGGCGGGGGACTAGCGGGTTCCACGAGCAGTACTTC.

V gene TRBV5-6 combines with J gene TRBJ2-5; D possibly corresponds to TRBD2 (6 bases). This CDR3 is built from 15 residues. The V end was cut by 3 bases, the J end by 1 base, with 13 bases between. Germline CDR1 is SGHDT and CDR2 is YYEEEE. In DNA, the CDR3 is TGTGCCAGCAGCTGGAGGGACGGAGGCCAAGAGACCCAGTACTTC. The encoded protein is CASSWRDGGQETQYF.

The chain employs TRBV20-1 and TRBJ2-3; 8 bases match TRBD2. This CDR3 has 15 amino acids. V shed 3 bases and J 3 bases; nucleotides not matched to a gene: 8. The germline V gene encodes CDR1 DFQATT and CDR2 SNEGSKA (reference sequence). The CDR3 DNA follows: TGCAGTGCTAGTGATAGCGGGATCTATACAGATACGCAGTATTTT. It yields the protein CSASDSGIYTDTQYF.

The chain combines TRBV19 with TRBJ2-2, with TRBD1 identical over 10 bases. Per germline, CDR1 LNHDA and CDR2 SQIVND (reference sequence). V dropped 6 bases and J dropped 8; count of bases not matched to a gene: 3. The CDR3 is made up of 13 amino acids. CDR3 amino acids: CASRGQGNGELFF. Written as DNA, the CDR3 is TGTGCCAGTAGGGGACAGGGGAATGGGGAGCTGTTTTTT.

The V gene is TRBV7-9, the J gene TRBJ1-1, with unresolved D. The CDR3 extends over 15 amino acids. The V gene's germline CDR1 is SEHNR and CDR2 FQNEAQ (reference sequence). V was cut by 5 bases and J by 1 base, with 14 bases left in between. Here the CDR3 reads CASSQTSLRNTEAFF. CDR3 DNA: TGTGCCAGCAGCCAGACATCTTTGCGGAACACTGAAGCTTTCTTT.

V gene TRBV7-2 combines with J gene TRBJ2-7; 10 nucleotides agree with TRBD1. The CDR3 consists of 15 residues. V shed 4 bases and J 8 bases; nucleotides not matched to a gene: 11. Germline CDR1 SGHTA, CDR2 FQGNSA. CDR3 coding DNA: TGTGCCAGCAGCTCGCCGGGACAGGGGAATATCAAGCAGTACTTC. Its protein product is CASSSPGQGNIKQYF.

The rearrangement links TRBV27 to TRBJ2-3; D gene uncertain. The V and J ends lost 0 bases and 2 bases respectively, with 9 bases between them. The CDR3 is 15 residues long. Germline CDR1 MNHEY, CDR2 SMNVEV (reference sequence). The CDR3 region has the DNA TGTGCCAGCAGTTTATCCCTCTATCTCACAGATACGCAGTATTTT. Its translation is CASSLSLYLTDTQYF.

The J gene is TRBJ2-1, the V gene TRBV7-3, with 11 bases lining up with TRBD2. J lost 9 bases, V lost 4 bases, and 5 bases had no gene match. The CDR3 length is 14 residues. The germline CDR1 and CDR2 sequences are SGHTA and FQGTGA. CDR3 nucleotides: TGTGCCAGCAGCTACATAGCGGGGGGGCCTGAGCAGTTCTTC. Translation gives CASSYIAGGPEQFF.

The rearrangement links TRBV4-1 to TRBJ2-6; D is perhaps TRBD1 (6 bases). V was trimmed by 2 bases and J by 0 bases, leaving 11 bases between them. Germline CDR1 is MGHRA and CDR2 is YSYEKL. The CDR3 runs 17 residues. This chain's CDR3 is CASSQTGTSSGANVLTF. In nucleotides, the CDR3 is TGCGCCAGCAGCCAAACAGGGACAAGCTCTGGGGCCAACGTCCTGACTTTC.

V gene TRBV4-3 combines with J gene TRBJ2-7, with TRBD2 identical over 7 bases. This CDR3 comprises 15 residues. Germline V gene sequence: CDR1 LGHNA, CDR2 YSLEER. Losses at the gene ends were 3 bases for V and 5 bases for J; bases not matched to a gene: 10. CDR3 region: CASSQGLGGSNEQYF. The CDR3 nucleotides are TGCGCCAGCAGCCAGGGTCTGGGCGGGAGCAACGAGCAGTACTTC.

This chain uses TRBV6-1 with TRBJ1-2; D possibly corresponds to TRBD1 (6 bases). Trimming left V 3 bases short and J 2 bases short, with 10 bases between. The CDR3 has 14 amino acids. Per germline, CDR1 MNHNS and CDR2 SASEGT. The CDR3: CASSDTGKNYGYTF. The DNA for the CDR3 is TGTGCCAGCAGTGACACAGGGAAGAACTATGGCTACACCTTC.

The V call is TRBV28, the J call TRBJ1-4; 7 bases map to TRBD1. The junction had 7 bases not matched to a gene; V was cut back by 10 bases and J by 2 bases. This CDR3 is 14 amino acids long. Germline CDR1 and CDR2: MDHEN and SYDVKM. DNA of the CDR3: TGTGCCACCCGGGACAGCTTTACTAATGAAAAACTGTTTTTT. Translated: CATRDSFTNEKLFF.

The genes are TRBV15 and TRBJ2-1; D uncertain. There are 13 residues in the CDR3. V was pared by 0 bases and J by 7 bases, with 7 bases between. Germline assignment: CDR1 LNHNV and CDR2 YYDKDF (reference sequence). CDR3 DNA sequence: TGTGCCACCAGCAGAGAGTCGGTAAATGAGCAGTTCTTC. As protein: CATSRESVNEQFF. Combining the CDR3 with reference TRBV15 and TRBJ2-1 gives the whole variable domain DAMVIQNPRYQVTQFGKPVTLSCSQTLNHNVMYWYQQKSSQAPKLLFHYYDKDFNNEADTPDNFQSRRPNTSFCFLDIRSPGLGDTAMYLCATSRESVNEQFFGPGTRLTVL.